These 27 T cell receptor beta chains were all obtained from the same sample, sequenced in a study of control samples from healthy donors and cancer patients (dated by TCRdb to between 2020 and 2021). The library relied on the immunoSEQ multiplex PCR assay. This is the immuneACCESS table as TCRdb keeps it, with only in-frame sequences that have V and J called. A part of the clones is gone; compared with another copy, unresolved V genes explain less than half, and the rest is unexplained. The sample includes around 100,000 clones, with about nine tenths observed a single time. The ten largest clones add up to 3% to 4.5% of the sample. The material sequenced was blood. The origin of the receptors is a woman aged 18-35 years in good health.

J is TRBJ1-2 and V is TRBV7-6; D not resolved. CDR1 and CDR2 (germline): SGHVS, FNYEAQ. Trimming left V 2 bases short and J 6 bases short, with 16 bases between. The CDR3 has 15 amino acids. The chain's CDR3 is CASSLYPSGIHGYTF. In DNA form, the CDR3 reads TGTGCCAGCAGCTTATATCCTTCGGGAATTCATGGCTACACCTTC.

This clone showed up just once. The chain has TRBV7-9 and TRBJ1-1; no reliable D call. Trimming removed 3 bases at V and 4 bases at J, with 6 bases between. Germline-derived CDR1 and CDR2 are SEHNR and FQNEAQ (reference sequence). The CDR3 consists of 12 residues. The DNA for the CDR3 is TGTGCCAGCAGCTTCGGAACCACTGAAGCTTTCTTT. This sequence encodes CASSFGTTEAFF.

This clone was observed a few times. The chain employs TRBV15 and TRBJ1-4; weak D call: TRBD1 (6 bases). The CDR3 sequence is 15 residues long. Germline values: CDR1 LNHNV, CDR2 YYDKDF (reference sequence). Trimming stripped 3 bases from V and 8 bases from J, with 16 bases between. The CDR3 DNA follows: TGTGCCACCAGCAGGCGGGCAGGGGAGCCCGAAAAACTGTTTTTT. Its translation is CATSRRAGEPEKLFF. Full variable domain (missing parts from reference TRBV15 and TRBJ1-4): DAMVIQNPRYQVTQFGKPVTLSCSQTLNHNVMYWYQQKSSQAPKLLFHYYDKDFNNEADTPDNFQSRRPNTSFCFLDIRSPGLGDTAMYLCATSRRAGEPEKLFFGSGTQLSVL.

This chain uses TRBV6-5 with TRBJ2-7, with a possible D match to TRBD1 (6 bases). The CDR3 has 15 residues. The V end was cut by 5 bases, the J end by 2 bases, with 16 bases between. CDR1 and CDR2 (germline): MNHEY, SVGAGI. CDR3 sequence reads: CASSHRTRQAYEQYF. DNA for the CDR3: TGTGCCAGCAGTCATCGCACCCGACAGGCCTACGAGCAGTACTTC.

The chain has TRBV19 and TRBJ1-1; no definite D call. CDR3 length: 16 residues. The germline V and J ends were trimmed by 4 bases and 5 bases, with 20 bases remaining between them. CDR1 and CDR2 (germline): LNHDA, SQIVND (reference sequence). The CDR3 here is CASSKSIDTLGTEAFF. CDR3 nucleotide sequence: TGTGCCAGTAGTAAGTCCATCGACACCCTGGGGACTGAAGCTTTCTTT.

The chain has TRBV6-5 and TRBJ1-4; D not resolved. The CDR3 spans 13 residues. V lost 8 bases and J 5 bases, leaving 12 bases between the germline ends. The germline V gene has CDR1 MNHEY and CDR2 SVGAGI. The CDR3 sequence: CASGSRRNEKLFF. In nucleotides, the CDR3 is TGTGCCAGCGGCTCCCGGCGGAATGAAAAACTGTTTTTT.

The CDR3 coding sequence is TGTGCCAGCAGTGAGTTTACGCAGTATTTT. Amino acids: CASSEFTQYF. The V gene is TRBV6-1, the J gene TRBJ2-3; no firm D call. CDR1 and CDR2 (germline): MNHNS, SASEGT. Trimming stripped 3 bases from V and 8 bases from J, with 3 bases between. This CDR3 comprises 10 residues.

V and J are TRBV5-1 and TRBJ2-1; 8 bases line up with TRBD2. The V and J ends lost 5 bases and 7 bases, in that order; junction bases with no gene match: 11. Germline V gene data show CDR1 as SGHRS and CDR2 as YFSETQ. The CDR3 is 15 residues long. The CDR3 DNA reads as TGCGCCAGCAGTTCCGGTGGGAGCGGGGGAAATGAGCAGTTCTTC. It is translated as CASSSGGSGGNEQFF.

This chain uses TRBV3-1 (or the pseudogene TRBV3-2) with TRBJ1-5, with D unresolved. CDR1 LGHDT and CDR2 YNNKEL come from the germline V gene (reference sequence). This CDR3 is built from 16 residues. V lost 3 bases, J lost 2 bases, and 14 bases lay in between. CDR3 nucleotide sequence: TGTGCCAGCAGCCACGGGTTCCTGACGGGCAATCAGCCCCAGCATTTT. Amino acid sequence: CASSHGFLTGNQPQHF.

The chain is built from TRBV7-2 and TRBJ2-3, with 7 bases aligning to TRBD2. The CDR3 covers 15 residues. With 1 base clipped from V and 2 bases from J, the junction kept 3 bases outside the gene matches. Per germline, CDR1 SGHTA and CDR2 FQGNSA. As DNA, the CDR3 is TGTGCCAGCAGCTTAGGGGGGGGATTCACAGATACGCAGTATTTT. Amino acids: CASSLGGGFTDTQYF.

The chain has TRBV7-3 and TRBJ2-3; D call uncertain. CDR3 length: 12 residues. V was shortened by 8 bases and J by 4 bases, with 10 bases between the two germline ends. Germline CDR1 reads SGHTA; CDR2 reads FQGTGA. CDR3 DNA: TGTGCCAGCTTAGGTTCTGCAGATACGCAGTATTTT. This codes for CASLGSADTQYF.

In its sample, this clone was seen once. V gene TRBV5-1 combines with J gene TRBJ1-4, with 8 bases that match TRBD1. Germline lookup yields CDR1 SGHRS and CDR2 YFSETQ. This CDR3 is 14 amino acids long. Trimming removed 2 bases from V and 3 bases from J; junction bases left unmatched: 0. The CDR3 region is CASSLQGANEKLFF. DNA for the CDR3: TGCGCCAGCAGCTTACAGGGGGCTAATGAAAAACTGTTTTTT. Based on the CDR3 plus reference TRBV5-1 and TRBJ1-4, the full variable domain is KAGVTQTPRYLIKTRGQQVTLSCSPISGHRSVSWYQQTPGQGLQFLFEYFSETQRNKGNFPGRFSGRQFSNSRSEMNVSTLELGDSALYLCASSLQGANEKLFFGSGTQLSVL.

The CDR3 DNA sequence: TGTGCCAGCAGAGACACGCTTACTAATGAAAAACTGTTTTTT. Protein: CASRDTLTNEKLFF. V is TRBV6-5 and J is TRBJ1-4; D uncertain. The germline V gene has CDR1 MNHEY and CDR2 SVGAGI. The CDR3 length is 14 residues. V dropped 6 bases and J dropped 2 bases, with 10 bases sitting between them.

This clone appeared once. This chain connects TRBV5-6 to TRBJ1-1; a weak D match, TRBD1 (6 bases). Germline V gene lookup returns CDR1 SGHDT and CDR2 YYEEEE. Trimming pared 5 bases from V and 9 bases from J, leaving 11 bases between. The length of the CDR3 is 11 residues. CDR3 sequence reads: CASSQGLQAFF. CDR3 DNA sequence: TGTGCCAGCAGTCAGGGGTTACAAGCTTTCTTT.

This clone came up once. The chain recombines TRBV5-1 with TRBJ1-2; D perhaps matches TRBD1 (5 bases). V lost 3 bases and J 8 bases, leaving 20 bases between the germline ends. CDR3 length: 15 residues. Germline V gives CDR1 SGHRS, CDR2 YFSETQ. The CDR3 DNA reads as TGCGCCAGCAGCTCGGACGCAGGGAATGGTAGGGGCTACACCTTC. Encoded protein: CASSSDAGNGRGYTF.

CDR3 nucleotide sequence: TGTGCCAGCAGTCTACTAGGGGAGGACACAGATACGCAGTATTTT. Encoded protein: CASSLLGEDTDTQYF. The chain is built from TRBV6-5 and TRBJ2-3; tentative D call: TRBD2 (6 bases). Between the trimmed V and J ends, which lost 5 bases and 2 bases, there was a span of 14 bases. CDR1 MNHEY and CDR2 SVGAGI come from the germline V gene. The CDR3 consists of 15 residues.

The table lists this clone with a count of one. V is TRBV6-6 and J is TRBJ1-2, with no clear D. The CDR3 has 16 residues. Germline-derived CDR1 and CDR2 are MNHNY and SVGAGI (reference sequence). The ends were cut back, 2 bases at V and 1 base at J, with 14 bases in the middle. CDR3 sequence reads: CASSYVLSAFNYGYTF. Written as DNA, the CDR3 is TGTGCCAGCAGTTACGTCTTGTCAGCCTTTAACTATGGCTACACCTTC.

This sequence joins TRBV5-1 and TRBJ2-7; 8 bases are a match to TRBD1. The V gene's germline CDR1 is SGHRS and CDR2 YFSETQ. There are 15 residues in the CDR3. V shed 4 bases and J 2 bases; nucleotides not matched to a gene: 8. This CDR3 reads CASSPRGQDPYEQYF. Here the CDR3 DNA reads TGCGCCAGCAGCCCGAGGGGACAGGACCCCTACGAGCAGTACTTC.

The table lists this clone with a few counts. This rearrangement joins TRBV11-2 to TRBJ1-1; no definite D call. Per germline, CDR1 SGHAT and CDR2 FQNNGV. The CDR3 consists of 15 residues. The V end lost 3 bases, the J end lost 7 bases, and 18 bases lay between the germline ends. The CDR3 DNA reads TGTGCCAGCAGCTTGAGTCATACTTGGAAGGGTGAAGCTTTCTTT. It is translated as CASSLSHTWKGEAFF.

The chain uses TRBV6-5 and TRBJ1-5; D not certain. CDR3 length: 15 amino acids. Germline values: CDR1 MNHEY, CDR2 SVGAGI. V was cut by 0 bases and J by 0 bases, with 6 bases left in between. CDR3 nucleotides: TGTGCCAGCAGTTACTCGCAGGATAGCAATCAGCCCCAGCATTTT. Protein product: CASSYSQDSNQPQHF.

This sequence joins TRBV11-3 and TRBJ2-2; the D is unclear. Trimming stripped 5 bases from V and 3 bases from J, with 4 bases between. The germline gives CDR1 SGHNT, CDR2 YENEEA. This CDR3 comprises 12 residues. CDR3 amino acids: CASSPDTGELFF. CDR3 DNA sequence: TGTGCCAGCAGCCCGGACACCGGGGAGCTGTTTTTT.

Turning to this clone: Other DNA sequences in this specimen translate into the identical CDR3. V is TRBV18 and J is TRBJ1-1, with D perhaps matching TRBD1 (5 bases). The CDR3 spans 13 residues. Deletions cut 3 bases from V and 4 bases from J, with 9 bases between. CDR1 and CDR2 from the germline V gene are KGHSH and LQKENI. CDR3 in DNA: TGTGCCAGCTCACCCCAGGGTACCACTGAAGCTTTCTTT. Its protein product is CASSPQGTTEAFF.

This chain links TRBV19 with TRBJ2-1; the D call may be TRBD1 or TRBD2 (5 bases each). The CDR3 spans 16 residues. V lost 1 base and J 7 bases, leaving 17 bases between the germline ends. CDR1 is LNHDA, CDR2 SQIVND, per germline (reference sequence). The CDR3 DNA follows: TGTGCCAGTAGTATAGGTTTCGGGGCCGAACGAAATGAGCAGTTCTTC. As protein: CASSIGFGAERNEQFF.

The chain is built from TRBV5-1 and TRBJ1-4; the D gene is possibly TRBD1 (5 bases). This CDR3 is built from 14 residues. Trimming removed 0 bases from V and 8 bases from J, with 11 bases in between. Germline V CDR1 and CDR2: SGHRS, YFSETQ. CDR3: CASSLVGTQEKLFF. In nucleotides, the CDR3 is TGCGCCAGCAGCTTGGTGGGGACGCAGGAAAAACTGTTTTTT. Combining the CDR3 with reference TRBV5-1 and TRBJ1-4 gives the whole variable domain KAGVTQTPRYLIKTRGQQVTLSCSPISGHRSVSWYQQTPGQGLQFLFEYFSETQRNKGNFPGRFSGRQFSNSRSEMNVSTLELGDSALYLCASSLVGTQEKLFFGSGTQLSVL.

The chain links TRBV11-3 to TRBJ1-5; D is undetermined. The V and J ends lost 10 bases and 6 bases respectively, with 7 bases between them. The CDR3 runs 10 residues. Germline V gene sequence: CDR1 SGHNT, CDR2 YENEEA. CDR3 bases: TGTGCCAAGTCTTTTCAGCCCCAGCATTTT. Its translation is CAKSFQPQHF.

This clone was counted a single time. This chain uses TRBV27 with TRBJ1-1; D not resolved. Trimming cost V 3 bases and J 3 bases, with 11 bases left between them. The CDR3 extends over 14 amino acids. Germline CDR1 is MNHEY and CDR2 is SMNVEV (reference sequence). This chain's CDR3 is CASSFFRTHTEAFF. CDR3 sequence (DNA): TGTGCCAGCAGTTTCTTTCGGACGCACACTGAAGCTTTCTTT.

The chain links TRBV6-1 to TRBJ1-1; D unresolved. Trimming removed 7 bases from V and 0 bases from J, with 12 bases in between. CDR3 size: 14 residues. The germline V gene has CDR1 MNHNS and CDR2 SASEGT. The DNA for the CDR3 is TGTGCCAGCACCTACGGACGGATGAACACTGAAGCTTTCTTT. Its translation: CASTYGRMNTEAFF.